This TCR beta chain was sequenced in a study of blood T cells in healthy people across ages. Study results and limitations: As age increased, TCR beta diversity per million T cells fell in a roughly linear fashion.

The CDR3 is 14 residues long. CDR1 is KGHDR and CDR2 is SFDVKD in the germline V gene. V was trimmed by 4 bases and J by 5 bases, leaving 13 bases between them. As concerns this clonotype: What it binds is not known.

Aged roughly 6 to 90, donors were systemically healthy Caucasians from Russia. PCR was performed a second time for about 7 to 11 cycles using a sample-barcoded 5' primer and a J-beta primer mix. MiXCR was run by TCRdb on the 5' RACE reads, yielding one entry per CDR3 protein. The table records over 300,000 distinct CDR3 sequences, about 49% of them present only once. This TCR derives from a man aged 55-75 years in good health. Sequencing was carried out using blood. J is TRBJ1-2 and V is TRBV24-1; D possibly corresponds to TRBD1 (5 bases). CDR3 sequence reads: CATSDPAGVYGYTF. CDR3 DNA sequence: TGTGCCACCAGTGACCCCGCGGGGGTGTATGGCTACACCTTC.